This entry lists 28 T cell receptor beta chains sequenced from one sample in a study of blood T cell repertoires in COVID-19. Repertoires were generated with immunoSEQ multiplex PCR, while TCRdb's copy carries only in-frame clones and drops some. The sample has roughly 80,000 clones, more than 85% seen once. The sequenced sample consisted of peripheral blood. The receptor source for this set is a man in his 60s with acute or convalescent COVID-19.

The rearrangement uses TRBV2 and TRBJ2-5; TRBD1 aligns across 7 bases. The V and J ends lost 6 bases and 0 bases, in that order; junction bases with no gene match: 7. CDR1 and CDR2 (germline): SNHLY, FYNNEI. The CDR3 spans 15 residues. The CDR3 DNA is TGTGCCAGCAGAGCCGGGACAGAGCACCAAGAGACCCAGTACTTC. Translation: CASRAGTEHQETQYF.

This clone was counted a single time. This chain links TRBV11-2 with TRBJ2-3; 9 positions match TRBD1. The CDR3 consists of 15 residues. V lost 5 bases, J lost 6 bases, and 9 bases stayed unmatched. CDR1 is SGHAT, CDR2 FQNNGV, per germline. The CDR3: CASSPRTGVMDTQYF. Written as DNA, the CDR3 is TGTGCCAGCAGCCCAAGGACAGGGGTGATGGATACGCAGTATTTT.

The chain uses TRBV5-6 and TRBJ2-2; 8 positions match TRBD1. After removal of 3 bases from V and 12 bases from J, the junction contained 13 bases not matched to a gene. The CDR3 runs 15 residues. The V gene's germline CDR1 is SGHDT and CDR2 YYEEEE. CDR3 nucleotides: TGTGCCAGCAGCTCCGGACAGGGACCCTTCAAAAAGCTGTTTTTT. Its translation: CASSSGQGPFKKLFF.

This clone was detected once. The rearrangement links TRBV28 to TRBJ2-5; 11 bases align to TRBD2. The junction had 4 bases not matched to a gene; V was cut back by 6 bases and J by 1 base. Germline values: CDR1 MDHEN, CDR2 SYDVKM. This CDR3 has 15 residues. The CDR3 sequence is CASRLAGESQETQYF. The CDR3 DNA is TGTGCCAGCAGACTAGCGGGAGAGAGCCAAGAGACCCAGTACTTC.

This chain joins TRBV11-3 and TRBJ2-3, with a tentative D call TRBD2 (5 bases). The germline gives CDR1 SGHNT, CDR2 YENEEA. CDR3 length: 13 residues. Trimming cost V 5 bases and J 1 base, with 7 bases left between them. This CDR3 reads CASSTGGTDTQYF. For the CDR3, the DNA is TGTGCCAGCAGCACCGGGGGCACAGATACGCAGTATTTT.

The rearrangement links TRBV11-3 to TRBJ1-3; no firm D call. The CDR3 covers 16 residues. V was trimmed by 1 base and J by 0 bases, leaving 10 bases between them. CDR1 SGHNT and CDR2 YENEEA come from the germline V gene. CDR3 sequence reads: CASSLVSLDSGNTIYF. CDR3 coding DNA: TGTGCCAGCAGCTTAGTTAGCCTGGACTCTGGAAACACCATATATTTT.

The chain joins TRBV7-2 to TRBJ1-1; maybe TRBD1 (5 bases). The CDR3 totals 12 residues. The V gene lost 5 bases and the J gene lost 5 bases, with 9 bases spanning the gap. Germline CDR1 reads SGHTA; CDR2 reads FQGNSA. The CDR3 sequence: CASSPSGTEAFF. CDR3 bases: TGTGCCAGCAGCCCCTCAGGGACTGAAGCTTTCTTT.

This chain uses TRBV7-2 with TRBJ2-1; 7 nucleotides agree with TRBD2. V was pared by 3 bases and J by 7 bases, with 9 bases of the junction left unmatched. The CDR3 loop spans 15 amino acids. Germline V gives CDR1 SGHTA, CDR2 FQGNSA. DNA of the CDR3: TGTGCCAGCAGCTTCTCCTCTAGCGGTGCAAATGAGCAGTTCTTC. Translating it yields CASSFSSSGANEQFF.

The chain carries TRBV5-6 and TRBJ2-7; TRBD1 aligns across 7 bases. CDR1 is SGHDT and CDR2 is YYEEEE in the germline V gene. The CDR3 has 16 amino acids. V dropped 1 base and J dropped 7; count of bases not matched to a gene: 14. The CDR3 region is CASSLLYNRGFGEQYF. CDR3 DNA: TGTGCCAGCAGCTTGCTATACAACAGGGGCTTCGGGGAGCAGTACTTC.

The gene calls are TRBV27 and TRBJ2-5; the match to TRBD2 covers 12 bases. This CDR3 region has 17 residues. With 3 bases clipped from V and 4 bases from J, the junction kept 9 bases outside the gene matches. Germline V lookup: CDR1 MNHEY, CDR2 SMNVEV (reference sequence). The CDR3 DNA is TGTGCCAGCAGTTTTAGTGGACTAGCGGGAAGGAGAGAGACCCAGTACTTC. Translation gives CASSFSGLAGRRETQYF.

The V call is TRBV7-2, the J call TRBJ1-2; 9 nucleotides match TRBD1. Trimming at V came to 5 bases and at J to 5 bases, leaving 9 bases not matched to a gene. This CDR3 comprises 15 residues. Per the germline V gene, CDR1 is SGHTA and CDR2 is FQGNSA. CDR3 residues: CASSLTGGSGYGYTF. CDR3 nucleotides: TGTGCCAGCAGCCTCACAGGGGGCTCGGGGTATGGCTACACCTTC.

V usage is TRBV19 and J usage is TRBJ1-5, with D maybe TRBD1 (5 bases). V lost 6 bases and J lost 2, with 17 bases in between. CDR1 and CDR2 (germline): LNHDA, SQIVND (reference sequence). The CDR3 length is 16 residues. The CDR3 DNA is TGTGCCAGTAGCACATTCCAGGGTTTTGGCAATCAGCCCCAGCATTTT. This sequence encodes CASSTFQGFGNQPQHF.

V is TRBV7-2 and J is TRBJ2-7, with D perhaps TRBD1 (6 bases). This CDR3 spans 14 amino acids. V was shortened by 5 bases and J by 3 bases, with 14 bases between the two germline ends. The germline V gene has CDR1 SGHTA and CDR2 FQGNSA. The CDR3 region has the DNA TGTGCCAGCAGCGATACAGGGATTTACTACGAGCAGTACTTC. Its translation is CASSDTGIYYEQYF.

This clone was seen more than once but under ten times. CDR3 nucleotide sequence: TGCAGTGCTAGTGAAGGGGCGACCACAGATACGCAGTATTTT. This sequence encodes CSASEGATTDTQYF. The chain is built from TRBV20-1 and TRBJ2-3; weak D call: TRBD1 (5 bases). The V gene's germline CDR1 is DFQATT and CDR2 SNEGSKA (reference sequence). Deletions cut 3 bases from V and 2 bases from J, with 12 bases between. CDR3 length equals 14 residues.

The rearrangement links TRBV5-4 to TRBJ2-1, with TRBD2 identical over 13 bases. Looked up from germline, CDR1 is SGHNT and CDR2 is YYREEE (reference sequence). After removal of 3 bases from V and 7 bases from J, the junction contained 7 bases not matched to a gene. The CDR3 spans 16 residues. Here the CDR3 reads CASSSGTSGMGNEQFF. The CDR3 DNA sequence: TGTGCCAGCAGCTCGGGGACTAGCGGGATGGGGAATGAGCAGTTCTTC.

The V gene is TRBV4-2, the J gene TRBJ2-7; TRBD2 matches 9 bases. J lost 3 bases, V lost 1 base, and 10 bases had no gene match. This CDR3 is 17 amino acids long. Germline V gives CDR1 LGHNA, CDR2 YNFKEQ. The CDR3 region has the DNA TGTGCCAGCAGCCAAGGGGCTCGAGCGGGAGGACGCTACGAGCAGTACTTC. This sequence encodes CASSQGARAGGRYEQYF.

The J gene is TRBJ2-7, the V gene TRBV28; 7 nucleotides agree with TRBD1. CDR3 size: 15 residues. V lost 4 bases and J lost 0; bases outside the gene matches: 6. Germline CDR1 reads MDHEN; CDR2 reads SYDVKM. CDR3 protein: CASSSSGQISYEQYF. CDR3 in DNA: TGTGCCAGCAGTTCGTCGGGACAGATCTCCTACGAGCAGTACTTC.

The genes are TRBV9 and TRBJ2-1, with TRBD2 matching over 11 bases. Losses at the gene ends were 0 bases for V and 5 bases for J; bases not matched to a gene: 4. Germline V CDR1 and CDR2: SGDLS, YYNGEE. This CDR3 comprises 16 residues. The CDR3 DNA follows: TGTGCCAGCAGCGTAGCCGGGACTAGCGGCCACAATGAGCAGTTCTTC. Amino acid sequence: CASSVAGTSGHNEQFF.

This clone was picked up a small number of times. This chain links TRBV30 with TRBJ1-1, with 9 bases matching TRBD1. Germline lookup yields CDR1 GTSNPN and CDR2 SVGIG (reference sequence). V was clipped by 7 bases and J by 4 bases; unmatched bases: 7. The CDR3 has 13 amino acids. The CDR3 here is CASNRGLGTEAFF. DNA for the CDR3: TGTGCCTCAAACAGGGGGCTCGGCACTGAAGCTTTCTTT.

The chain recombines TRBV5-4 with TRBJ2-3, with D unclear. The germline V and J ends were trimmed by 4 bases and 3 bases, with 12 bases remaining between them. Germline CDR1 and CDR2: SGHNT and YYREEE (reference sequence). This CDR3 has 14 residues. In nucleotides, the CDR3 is TGTGCCAGCAGCACGGGTACCCTAACAGATACGCAGTATTTT. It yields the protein CASSTGTLTDTQYF.

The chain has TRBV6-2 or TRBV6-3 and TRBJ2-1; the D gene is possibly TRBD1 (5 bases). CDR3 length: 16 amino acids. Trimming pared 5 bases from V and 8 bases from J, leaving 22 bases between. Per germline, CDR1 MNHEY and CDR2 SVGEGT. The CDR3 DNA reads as TGTGCCAGCAGTAGCTTCCAGGGCACAAAGGCTGATGAGCAGTTCTTC. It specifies CASSSFQGTKADEQFF.

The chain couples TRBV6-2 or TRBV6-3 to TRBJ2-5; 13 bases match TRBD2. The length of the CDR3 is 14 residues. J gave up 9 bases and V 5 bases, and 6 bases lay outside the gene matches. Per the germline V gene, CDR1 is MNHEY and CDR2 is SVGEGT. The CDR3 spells CASSGGLAGWAQYF. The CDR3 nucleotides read TGTGCCAGCAGTGGGGGACTAGCGGGATGGGCCCAGTACTTC.

CDR3 sequence (DNA): TGTGCCAGCAGCCCGGACAGTCTATATAGCAATCAGCCCCAGCATTTT. Encoded protein: CASSPDSLYSNQPQHF. The chain combines TRBV11-2 with TRBJ1-5; possible D gene TRBD1, 6 bases. CDR1 is SGHAT, CDR2 FQNNGV, per germline. V gave up 5 bases and J gave up 0 bases, with 14 bases separating them. The CDR3 runs 16 residues.

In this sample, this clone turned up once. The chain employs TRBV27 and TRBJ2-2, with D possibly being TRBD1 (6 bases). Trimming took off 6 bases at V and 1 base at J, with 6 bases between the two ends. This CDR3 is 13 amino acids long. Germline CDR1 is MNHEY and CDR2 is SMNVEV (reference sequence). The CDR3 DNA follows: TGTGCCAGCAGGACAGGGAACACCGGGGAGCTGTTTTTT. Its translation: CASRTGNTGELFF.

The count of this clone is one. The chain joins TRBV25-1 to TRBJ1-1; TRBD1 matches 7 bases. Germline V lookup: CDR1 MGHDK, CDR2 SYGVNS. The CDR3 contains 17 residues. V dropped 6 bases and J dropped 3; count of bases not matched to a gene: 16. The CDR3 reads CASSSRQGPIRDTEAFF. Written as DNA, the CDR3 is TGTGCCAGCAGCTCTAGACAGGGCCCGATCCGAGACACTGAAGCTTTCTTT.

CDR3 bases: TGTGCCAGCAGCTCCACTAGCGGGGGCACAGATACGCAGTATTTT. Amino acids: CASSSTSGGTDTQYF. The chain has TRBV7-3 and TRBJ2-3; 10 bases fit TRBD2. The J segment lost 1 base and the V segment lost 4 bases, leaving 2 bases of the junction unmatched. The length of the CDR3 is 15 residues. Germline V gives CDR1 SGHTA, CDR2 FQGTGA.

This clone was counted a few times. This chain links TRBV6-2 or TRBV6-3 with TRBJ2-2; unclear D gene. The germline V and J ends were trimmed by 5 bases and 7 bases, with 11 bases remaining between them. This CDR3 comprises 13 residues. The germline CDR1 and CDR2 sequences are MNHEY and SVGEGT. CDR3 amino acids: CASSPYRIGELFF. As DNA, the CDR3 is TGTGCCAGCAGTCCCTATCGAATCGGGGAGCTGTTTTTT.

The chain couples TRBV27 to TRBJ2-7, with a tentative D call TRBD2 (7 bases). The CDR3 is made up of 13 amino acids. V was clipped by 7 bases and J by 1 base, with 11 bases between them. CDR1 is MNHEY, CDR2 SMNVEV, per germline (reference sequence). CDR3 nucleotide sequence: TGTGCCAGCATGGGGGGGGCTTCCTACGAGCAGTACTTC. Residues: CASMGGASYEQYF.